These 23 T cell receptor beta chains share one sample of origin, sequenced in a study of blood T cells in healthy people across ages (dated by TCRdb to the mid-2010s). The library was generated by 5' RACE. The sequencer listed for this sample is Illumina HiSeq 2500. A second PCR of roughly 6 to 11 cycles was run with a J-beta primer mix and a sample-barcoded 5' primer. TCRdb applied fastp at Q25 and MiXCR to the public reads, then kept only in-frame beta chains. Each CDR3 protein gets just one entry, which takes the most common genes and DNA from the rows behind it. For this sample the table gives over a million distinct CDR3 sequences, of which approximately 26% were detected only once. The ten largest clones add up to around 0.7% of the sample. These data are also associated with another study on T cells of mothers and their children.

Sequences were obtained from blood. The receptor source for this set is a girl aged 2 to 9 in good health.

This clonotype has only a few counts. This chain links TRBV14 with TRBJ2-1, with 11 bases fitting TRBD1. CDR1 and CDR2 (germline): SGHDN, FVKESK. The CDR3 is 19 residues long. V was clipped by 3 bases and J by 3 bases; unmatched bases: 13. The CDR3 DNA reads TGTGCCAGCAGCCACATAACCCCGGGACAGGGGGTGAACTACAATGAGCAGTTCTTC. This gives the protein CASSHITPGQGVNYNEQFF.

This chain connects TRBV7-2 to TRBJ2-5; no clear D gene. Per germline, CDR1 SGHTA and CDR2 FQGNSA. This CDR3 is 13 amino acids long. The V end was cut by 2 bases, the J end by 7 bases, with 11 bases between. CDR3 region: CASSLMSLRTQYF. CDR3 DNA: TGTGCCAGCAGCTTAATGTCCCTTAGGACCCAGTACTTC.

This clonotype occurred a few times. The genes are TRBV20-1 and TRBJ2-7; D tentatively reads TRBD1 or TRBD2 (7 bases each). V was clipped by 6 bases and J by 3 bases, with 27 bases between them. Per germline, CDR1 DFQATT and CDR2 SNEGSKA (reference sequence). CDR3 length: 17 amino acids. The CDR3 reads CSALKGAGAVSIYEQYF. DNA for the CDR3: TGCAGTGCCCTAAAGGGGGCGGGGGCGGTTTCTATCTACGAGCAGTACTTC.

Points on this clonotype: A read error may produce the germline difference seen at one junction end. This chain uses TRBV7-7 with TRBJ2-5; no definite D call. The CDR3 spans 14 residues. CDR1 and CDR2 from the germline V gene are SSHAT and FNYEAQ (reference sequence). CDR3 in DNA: TGTGCTAGCAGCTTAGTAGCAGAGCAAGAGACCCAGTACTTC. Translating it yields CASSLVAEQETQYF.

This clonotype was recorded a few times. The CDR3 reads CASRAGTRLFF. The CDR3 bases are TGTGCCAGCAGGGCCGGGACTAGGCTGTTCTTC. V and J are TRBV6-5 and TRBJ2-1; TRBD2 aligns across 8 bases. Germline CDR1 reads MNHEY; CDR2 reads SVGAGI. This CDR3 contains 11 residues. Unmatched junction bases numbered 7, after V lost 6 bases and J lost 15 bases.

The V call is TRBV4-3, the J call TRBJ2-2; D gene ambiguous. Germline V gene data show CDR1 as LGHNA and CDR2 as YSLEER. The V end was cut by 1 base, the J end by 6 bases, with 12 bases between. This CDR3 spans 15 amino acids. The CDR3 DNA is TGCGCCAGCAGCCAAGGGATCGACTTTTCCGGGGAGCTGTTTTTT. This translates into CASSQGIDFSGELFF.

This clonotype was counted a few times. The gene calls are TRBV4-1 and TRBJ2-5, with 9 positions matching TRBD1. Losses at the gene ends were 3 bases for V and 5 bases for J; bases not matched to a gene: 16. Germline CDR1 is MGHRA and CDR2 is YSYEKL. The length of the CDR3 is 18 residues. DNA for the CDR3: TGCGCCAGCAGCCAGCGGTTATCCGGGACAGGGAACGAGGAGACCCAGTACTTC. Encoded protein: CASSQRLSGTGNEETQYF.

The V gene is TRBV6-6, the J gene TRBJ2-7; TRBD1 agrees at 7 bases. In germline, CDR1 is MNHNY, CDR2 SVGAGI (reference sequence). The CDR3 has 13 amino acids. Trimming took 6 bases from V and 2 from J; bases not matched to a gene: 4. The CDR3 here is CASRTTGTYEQYF. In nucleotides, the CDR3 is TGTGCCAGCAGAACGACAGGGACCTACGAGCAGTACTTC.

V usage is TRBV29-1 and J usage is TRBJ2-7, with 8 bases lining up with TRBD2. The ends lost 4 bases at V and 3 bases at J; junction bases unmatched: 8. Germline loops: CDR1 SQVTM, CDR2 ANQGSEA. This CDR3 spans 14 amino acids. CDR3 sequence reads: CSVGPREGGYEQYF. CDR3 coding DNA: TGCAGCGTTGGCCCTCGGGAGGGTGGCTACGAGCAGTACTTC.

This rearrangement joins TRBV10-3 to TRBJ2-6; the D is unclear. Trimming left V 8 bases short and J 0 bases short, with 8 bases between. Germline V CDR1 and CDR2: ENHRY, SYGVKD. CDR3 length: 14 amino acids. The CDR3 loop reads CAISPPSGANVLTF. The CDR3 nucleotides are TGTGCCATCTCTCCTCCCTCTGGGGCCAACGTCCTGACTTTC.

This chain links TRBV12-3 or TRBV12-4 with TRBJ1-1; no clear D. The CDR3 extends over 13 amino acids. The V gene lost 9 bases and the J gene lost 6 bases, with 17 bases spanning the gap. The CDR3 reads CASSRGVAPEAFF. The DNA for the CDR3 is TGTGCCAGTTCCCGCGGGGTAGCGCCTGAAGCTTTCTTT.

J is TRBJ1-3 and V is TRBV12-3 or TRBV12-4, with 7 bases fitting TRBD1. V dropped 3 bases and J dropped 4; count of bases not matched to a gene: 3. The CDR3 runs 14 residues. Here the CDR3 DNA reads TGTGCCAGCAGTTTTCGACAGGGAGGAAACACCATATATTTT. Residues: CASSFRQGGNTIYF.

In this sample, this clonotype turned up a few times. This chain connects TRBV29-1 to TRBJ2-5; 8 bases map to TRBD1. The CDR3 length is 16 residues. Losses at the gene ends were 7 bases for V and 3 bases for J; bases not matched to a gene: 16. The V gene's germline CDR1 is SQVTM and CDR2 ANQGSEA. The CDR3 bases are TGCAGCGCTCTAACGGACAGGGACAGTTGGGAAGAGACCCAGTACTTC. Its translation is CSALTDRDSWEETQYF.

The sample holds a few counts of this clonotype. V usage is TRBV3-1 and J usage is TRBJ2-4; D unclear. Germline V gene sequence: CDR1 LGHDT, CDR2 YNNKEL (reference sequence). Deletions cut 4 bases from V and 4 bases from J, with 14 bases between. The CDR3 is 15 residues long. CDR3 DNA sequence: TGTGCCAGCAGCCTGACACGGGTCGGGAAAAACATTCAGTACTTC. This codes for CASSLTRVGKNIQYF. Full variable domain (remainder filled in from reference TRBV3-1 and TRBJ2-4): DTAVSQTPKYLVTQMGNDKSIKCEQNLGHDTMYWYKQDSKKFLKIMFSYNNKELIINETVPNRFSPKSPDKAHLNLHINSLELGDSAVYFCASSLTRVGKNIQYFGAGTRLSVL.

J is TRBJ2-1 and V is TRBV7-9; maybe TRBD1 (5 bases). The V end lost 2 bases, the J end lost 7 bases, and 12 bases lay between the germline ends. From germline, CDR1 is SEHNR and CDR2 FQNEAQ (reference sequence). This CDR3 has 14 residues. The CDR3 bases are TGTGCCAGCAGCTTATTCAGGGTGGGTAATGAGCAGTTCTTC. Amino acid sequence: CASSLFRVGNEQFF.

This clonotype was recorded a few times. CDR3 sequence reads: CASSLALPSGGANEQFF. CDR3 nucleotides: TGTGCCAGCAGCTTAGCGCTCCCTAGCGGGGGGGCTAATGAGCAGTTCTTC. The chain employs TRBV7-2 and TRBJ2-1; 12 nucleotides align to TRBD2. The trim removed 0 bases at V and 7 bases at J, leaving 7 bases unmatched. The germline gives CDR1 SGHTA, CDR2 FQGNSA. The CDR3 loop spans 17 amino acids.

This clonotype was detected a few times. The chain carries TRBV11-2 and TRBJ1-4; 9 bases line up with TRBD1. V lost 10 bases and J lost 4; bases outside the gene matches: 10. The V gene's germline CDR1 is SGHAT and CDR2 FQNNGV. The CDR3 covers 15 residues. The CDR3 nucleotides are TGTGCCACCCTGGACAGACAGGGGGGTAATGAAAAACTGTTTTTT. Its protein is CATLDRQGGNEKLFF.

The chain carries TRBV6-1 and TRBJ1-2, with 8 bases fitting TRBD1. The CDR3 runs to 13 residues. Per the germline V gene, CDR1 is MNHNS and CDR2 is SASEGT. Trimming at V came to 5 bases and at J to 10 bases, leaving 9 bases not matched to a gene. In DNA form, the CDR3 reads TGTGCCAGCAGTAAAACAGGGGGTGAGGACTACACCTTC. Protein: CASSKTGGEDYTF.

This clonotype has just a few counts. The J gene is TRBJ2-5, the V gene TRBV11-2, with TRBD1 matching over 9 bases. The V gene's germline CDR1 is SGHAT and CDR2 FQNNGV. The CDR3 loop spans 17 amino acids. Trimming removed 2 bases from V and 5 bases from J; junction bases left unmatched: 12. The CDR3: CASSLHLLGQGGETQYF. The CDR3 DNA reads TGTGCCAGCAGCTTACACCTGTTGGGACAGGGTGGGGAGACCCAGTACTTC.

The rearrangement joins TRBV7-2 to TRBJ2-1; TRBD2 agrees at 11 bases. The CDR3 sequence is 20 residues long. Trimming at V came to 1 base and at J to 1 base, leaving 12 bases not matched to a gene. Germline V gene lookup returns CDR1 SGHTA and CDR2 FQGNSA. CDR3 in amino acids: CASSLVRLAGGRGSYNEQFF. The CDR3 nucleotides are TGTGCCAGCAGCTTAGTTCGGCTAGCGGGAGGTAGGGGGTCCTACAATGAGCAGTTCTTC.

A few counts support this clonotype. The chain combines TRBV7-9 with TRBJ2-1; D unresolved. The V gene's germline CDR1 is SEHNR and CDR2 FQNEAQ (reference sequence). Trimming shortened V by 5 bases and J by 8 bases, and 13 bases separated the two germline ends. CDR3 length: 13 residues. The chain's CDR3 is CASSLGSGYEQFF. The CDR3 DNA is TGTGCCAGCAGCCTAGGATCGGGCTATGAGCAGTTCTTC.

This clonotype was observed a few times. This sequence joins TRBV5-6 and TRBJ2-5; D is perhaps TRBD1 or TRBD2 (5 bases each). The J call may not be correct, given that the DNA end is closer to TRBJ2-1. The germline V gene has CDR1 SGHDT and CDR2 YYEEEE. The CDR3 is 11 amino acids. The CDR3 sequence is CASSYSGRQFF. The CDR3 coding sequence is TGTGCCAGCAGCTATTCGGGGCGGCAGTTCTTC.

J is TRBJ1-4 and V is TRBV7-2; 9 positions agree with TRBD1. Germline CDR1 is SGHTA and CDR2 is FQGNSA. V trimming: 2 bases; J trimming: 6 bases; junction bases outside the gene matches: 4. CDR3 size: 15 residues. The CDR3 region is CASSLQRDRDEKLFF. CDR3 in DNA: TGTGCCAGCAGCTTACAACGGGACAGGGATGAAAAACTGTTTTTT.